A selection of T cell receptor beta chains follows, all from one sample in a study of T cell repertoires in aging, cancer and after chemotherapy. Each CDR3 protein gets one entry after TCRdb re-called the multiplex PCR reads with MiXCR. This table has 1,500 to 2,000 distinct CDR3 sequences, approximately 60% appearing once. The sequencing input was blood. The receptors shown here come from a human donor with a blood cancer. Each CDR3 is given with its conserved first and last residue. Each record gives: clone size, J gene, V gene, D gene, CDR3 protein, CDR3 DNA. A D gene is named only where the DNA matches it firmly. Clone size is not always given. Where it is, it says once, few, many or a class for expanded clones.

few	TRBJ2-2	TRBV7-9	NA	CASSLSTGELFF	TGTGCCAGCAGCTTGAGTACCGGGGAGCTGTTTTTT
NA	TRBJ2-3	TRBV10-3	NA	CAISESMRADTQYF	TGTGCCATCAGTGAGTCGATGAGGGCAGATACGCAGTATTTT
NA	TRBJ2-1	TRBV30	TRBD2	CAWSVLTLSGNSYNEQFF	TGTGCCTGGAGTGTCCTCACCCTTAGCGGGAACTCCTACAATGAGCAGTTCTTC
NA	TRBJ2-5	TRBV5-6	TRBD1	CASSRWVRDRQETQYF	TGTGCCAGTAGTCGGTGGGTGAGGGACAGACAAGAGACCCAGTACTTC
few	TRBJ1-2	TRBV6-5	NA	CASSGGGAYGYTF	TGTGCCAGCAGTGGGGGGGGGGCCTATGGCTACACCTTC
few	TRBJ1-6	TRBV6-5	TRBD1	CASSPSTGSTNNSPLHF	TGTGCCAGCAGCCCTTCGACAGGGTCCACTAATAATTCACCCCTCCACTTT
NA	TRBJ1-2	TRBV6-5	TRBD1	CASSGQGLGGYTF	TGTGCCAGCAGCGGACAGGGACTGGGCGGCTACACCTTC
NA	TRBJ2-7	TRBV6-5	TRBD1	CASSFGVGTGPYEQYF	TGTGCCAGCAGTTTCGGGGTCGGGACAGGGCCCTACGAGCAGTACTTC
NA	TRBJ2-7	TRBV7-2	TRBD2	CASSLVASGSEQYF	TGTGCCAGCAGCTTAGTGGCTAGCGGGAGCGAGCAGTACTTC
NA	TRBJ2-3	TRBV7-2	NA	CASSPDSLGTDTQYF	TGTGCCAGCAGCCCAGACAGCTTGGGCACAGATACGCAGTATTTT
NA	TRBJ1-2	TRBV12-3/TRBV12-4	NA	CASSLTAMAVDGYTF	TGTGCCAGCAGTTTGACAGCTATGGCTGTGGATGGCTACACCTTC
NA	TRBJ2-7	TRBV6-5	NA	CASSYEGRGYEQYF	TGTGCCAGCAGTTACGAGGGAAGGGGCTACGAGCAGTACTTC
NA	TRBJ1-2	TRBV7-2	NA	CASSFDEGVNGYTF	TGTGCCAGCAGTTTCGACGAGGGGGTCAATGGCTACACCTTC
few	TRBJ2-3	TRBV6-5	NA	CASSYSKSDTQYF	TGTGCCAGCAGTTACTCGAAATCAGATACGCAGTATTTT
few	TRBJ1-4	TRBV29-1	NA	CSVGRVGEKLFF	TGCAGCGTTGGCAGGGTCGGAGAAAAACTGTTTTTT
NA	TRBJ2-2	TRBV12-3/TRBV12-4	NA	CASNSQAGELFF	TGTGCCAGCAATTCGCAGGCCGGGGAGCTGTTTTTT
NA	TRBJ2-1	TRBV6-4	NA	CASSAQKGAGYNEQFF	TGTGCCAGCAGTGCCCAAAAAGGGGCGGGCTACAATGAGCAGTTCTTC
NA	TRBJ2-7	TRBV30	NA	CAWKGGGGLEQYF	TGTGCCTGGAAGGGGGGGGGGGGTCTCGAGCAGTACTTC
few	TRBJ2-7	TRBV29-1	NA	CSVEDGTYEQYF	TGCAGCGTTGAAGATGGGACCTACGAGCAGTACTTC
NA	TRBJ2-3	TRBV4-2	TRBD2	CASSRGGSTDTQYF	TGTGCCAGCAGCCGGGGGGGAAGCACAGATACGCAGTATTTT
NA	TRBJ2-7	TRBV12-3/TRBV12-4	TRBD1	CASSSPRTGGYEQYF	TGTGCCAGCAGTTCGCCACGGACAGGAGGCTACGAGCAGTACTTC
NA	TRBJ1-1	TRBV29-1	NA	CSVAQRTNTEAFF	TGCAGCGTTGCCCAGCGGACCAACACTGAAGCTTTCTTT
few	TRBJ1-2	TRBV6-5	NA	CASRAQGFYGYTF	TGTGCCAGCAGGGCTCAGGGGTTCTATGGCTACACCTTC
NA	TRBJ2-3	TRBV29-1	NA	CSARGLPRSADTQYF	TGCAGCGCCCGGGGGCTCCCTAGGTCTGCAGATACGCAGTATTTT
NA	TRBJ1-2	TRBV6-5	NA	CASSLQGFERGYTF	TGTGCCAGCAGCCTACAGGGCTTTGAGAGGGGCTACACCTTC
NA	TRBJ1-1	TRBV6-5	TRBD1	CASIDTGDLSEAFF	TGTGCCAGCATAGACACAGGGGATCTCTCTGAAGCTTTCTTT
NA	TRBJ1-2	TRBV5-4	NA	CASTSGLGEGGYTF	TGTGCCAGCACCAGTGGACTAGGGGAGGGTGGCTACACCTTC
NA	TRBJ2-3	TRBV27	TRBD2	CASSLTSGKDTQYF	TGTGCCAGCAGTTTAACTAGCGGGAAGGATACGCAGTATTTT
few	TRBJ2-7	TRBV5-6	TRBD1	CASSLEGTGISYEQYF	TGTGCCAGCAGCTTGGAAGGGACAGGGATCTCCTACGAGCAGTACTTC
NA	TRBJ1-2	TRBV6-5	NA	CASSYSISGGSGQITF	TGTGCCAGCAGTTACTCGATCTCCGGCGGTTCGGGACAAATCACCTTC
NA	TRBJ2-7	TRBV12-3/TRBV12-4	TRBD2	CASRRGLAAVYEQYF	TGTGCCAGCAGGCGGGGACTAGCGGCGGTTTACGAGCAGTACTTC
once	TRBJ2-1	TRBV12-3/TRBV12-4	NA	CASSPASALWGSSRGEQFF	TGTGCCAGCAGCCCAGCGAGTGCGCTCTGGGGTTCATCCCGCGGTGAGCAGTTCTTC
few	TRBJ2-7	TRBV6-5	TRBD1	CASSYVGSGGPYEQYF	TGTGCCAGCAGTTACGTGGGGTCAGGGGGACCCTACGAGCAGTACTTC
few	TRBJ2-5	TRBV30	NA	CAWSVIRSGIGETQYF	TGTGCCTGGAGTGTAATTCGGTCAGGGATAGGGGAGACCCAGTACTTC
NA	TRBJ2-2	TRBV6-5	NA	CASSYGAVRFGELFF	TGTGCCAGCAGTTACGGGGCAGTCCGTTTCGGGGAGCTGTTTTTT
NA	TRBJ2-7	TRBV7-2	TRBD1	CASSLEGQDLGHEQYF	TGTGCCAGCAGCTTGGAAGGACAGGACCTTGGCCACGAGCAGTACTTC
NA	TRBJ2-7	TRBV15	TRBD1	CATSRKDRIAYEQYF	TGTGCCACCAGCAGAAAGGACAGGATCGCCTACGAGCAGTACTTC
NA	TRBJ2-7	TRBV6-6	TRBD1	CASSRSRDRGGYEQYF	TGTGCCAGCAGTCGGTCCCGGGACAGGGGCGGCTACGAGCAGTACTTC
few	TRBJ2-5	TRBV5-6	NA	CASSLPRETQYF	TGTGCCAGCAGCTTACCCCGGGAGACCCAGTACTTC
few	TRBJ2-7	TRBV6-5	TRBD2	CASCLAGGYEQYF	TGTGCCAGCTGCCTAGCGGGGGGCTACGAGCAGTACTTC
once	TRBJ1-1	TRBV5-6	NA	CASSVQNTEAFF	TGTGCCAGCAGCGTCCAGAACACTGAAGCTTTCTTT
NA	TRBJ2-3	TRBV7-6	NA	CASSLVAGDGGTQYF	TGTGCCAGCAGCTTAGTAGCAGGGGACGGTGGTACGCAGTATTTT
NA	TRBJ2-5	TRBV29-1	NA	CSVASTSQETQYF	TGCAGCGTAGCGTCTACGAGCCAAGAGACCCAGTACTTC
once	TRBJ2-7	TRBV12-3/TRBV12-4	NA	CASSLSRNEQYF	TGTGCCAGCAGTTTAAGCAGGAATGAGCAGTACTTC
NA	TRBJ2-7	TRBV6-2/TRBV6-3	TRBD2	CASSYDEAGGTYEQYF	TGTGCCAGCAGTTACGACGAAGCGGGAGGGACCTACGAGCAGTACTTC
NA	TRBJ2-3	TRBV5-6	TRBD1	CASSLLNRGRNTQYF	TGTGCCAGCAGCTTATTAAACAGGGGGCGAAATACGCAGTATTTT
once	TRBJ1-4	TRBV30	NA	CAWSVPDRMFEKLFF	TGTGCCTGGAGTGTCCCCGACAGGATGTTTGAAAAACTGTTTTTT
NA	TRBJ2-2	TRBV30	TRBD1	CASSQGQGAGVGELFF	TGTGCCAGTAGTCAGGGACAGGGGGCTGGCGTCGGGGAGCTGTTTTTT
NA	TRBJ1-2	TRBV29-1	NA	CSVWGGTHGYTF	TGCAGCGTTTGGGGGGGGACTCATGGCTACACCTTC
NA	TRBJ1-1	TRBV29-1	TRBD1	CSVEGTQGANTEAFF	TGCAGCGTTGAAGGAACGCAGGGGGCAAACACTGAAGCTTTCTTT
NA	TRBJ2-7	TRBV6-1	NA	CASSEVGSYEQYF	TGTGCCAGCAGTGAAGTTGGCTCCTACGAGCAGTACTTC
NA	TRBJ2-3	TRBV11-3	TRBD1	CASSLSGTGFPDTQYF	TGTGCCAGCAGCCTCTCCGGGACAGGGTTTCCAGATACGCAGTATTTT
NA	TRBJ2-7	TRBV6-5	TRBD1	CASSEGWTGLAYEQYF	TGTGCCAGCAGTGAAGGGTGGACAGGATTAGCCTACGAGCAGTACTTC
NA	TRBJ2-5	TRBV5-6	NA	CASSSWAGGVETQYF	TGTGCCAGCAGCTCCTGGGCGGGCGGGGTCGAGACCCAGTACTTC
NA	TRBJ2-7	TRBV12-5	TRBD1	CASGLVQGGPTIFGYEQYF	TGTGCTAGTGGTTTGGTACAGGGGGGACCTACTATTTTTGGCTACGAGCAGTACTTC
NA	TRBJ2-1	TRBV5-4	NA	CASSFPYNEQFF	TGTGCCAGCAGCTTTCCCTACAATGAGCAGTTCTTC